This T cell receptor beta chain derives from a study of early T cells in non-severe SARS-CoV-2 infection. Study-level information: Sequencing was performed on bulk RNA from unsorted whole blood, leaving chains unpaired.

Only a few counts were recorded for this clonotype. Its target is not known. Unique molecular identifiers were added to individual cDNA molecules. TCRdb recomputed calls from the 5' RACE reads with MiXCR, one row per CDR3 protein. The sample contains approximately 83,000 distinct CDR3 sequences, about 14% of which appear only once. General study results and limits: Anti-spike CD8 specificities were favored by VDJdb matching, whose results missed private and CD4 specificities.

V was clipped by 4 bases and J by 1 base; unmatched bases: 6. This CDR3 has 16 residues. The V and J genes are TRBV12-3 or TRBV12-4 and TRBJ2-2; 7 bases are a match to TRBD1. This TCR was recovered from an adult who was a healthcare worker with PCR-confirmed SARS-CoV-2 infection or an uninfected control (not recorded which). Sequences were obtained from whole blood. This CDR3 is CASSSTGVQNTGELFF. The CDR3 DNA is TGTGCCAGCAGTTCCACAGGGGTGCAGAACACCGGGGAGCTGTTTTTT.